These 16 T cell receptor beta chains came from one sample sequenced in a study of cytomegalovirus exposure and HLA in healthy donors. Amplification used 60 Vbeta primers and 13 Jbeta primers. The table came from immunoSEQ multiplex PCR; TCRdb's copy has only in-frame clones and leaves some out. The sample carries some 200,000 clones, 82% recorded once. Material for sequencing was PBMCs. The source is a woman under 30 in good health and CMV-seronegative.

The V gene is TRBV30, the J gene TRBJ1-6; possibly TRBD1 for D (6 bases). In germline, CDR1 is GTSNPN, CDR2 SVGIG (reference sequence). Trimming pared 4 bases from V and 10 bases from J, leaving 11 bases between. CDR3 length: 12 residues. CDR3 sequence reads: CAWTGAYSPLHF. CDR3 DNA sequence: TGTGCCTGGACAGGGGCTTACTCACCCCTCCACTTT.

CDR3 amino acids: CASSIDPGTGMTKLFF. For the CDR3, the DNA is TGTGCCAGCAGTATCGACCCCGGGACAGGGATGACAAAACTGTTTTTT. The gene calls are TRBV27 and TRBJ1-4; 9 bases map to TRBD1. The V segment lost 5 bases and the J segment 10 bases; nucleotides outside the gene matches: 14. The germline gives CDR1 MNHEY, CDR2 SMNVEV (reference sequence). The CDR3 runs 16 residues.

About this clone: Other DNA sequences in the sample encode the same CDR3. The chain is built from TRBV4-1 and TRBJ2-5, with 7 nucleotides matching TRBD2. The V gene's germline CDR1 is MGHRA and CDR2 YSYEKL. V shed 2 bases, J shed 5 bases, and the junction held 2 bases outside the gene matches. This CDR3 comprises 13 residues. The CDR3 spells CASSQTGRETQYF. DNA for the CDR3: TGCGCCAGCAGCCAAACCGGGAGGGAGACCCAGTACTTC.

The J gene is TRBJ2-5, the V gene TRBV5-1, with D possibly matching TRBD1 (6 bases). The end of the DNA fits TRBJ2-7 better, so the J call may be wrong. CDR1 SGHRS and CDR2 YFSETQ come from the germline V gene. This CDR3 comprises 15 residues. CDR3 DNA: TGCGCCAGCAGCTTGGCACAGGGTGGGGCCTACGAGCAGTACTTC. Translating gives CASSLAQGGAYEQYF.

This clone was counted once. The junction shows a germline mismatch at one end, possibly a read error. The genes are TRBV7-9 and TRBJ1-3; D uncertain. Germline assignment: CDR1 SEHNR and CDR2 FQNEAQ (reference sequence). This CDR3 spans 12 amino acids. The CDR3 here is CSSSLEGNTIYF. The CDR3, as DNA: TGTTCCAGCAGCCTCGAGGGAAACACCATATATTTT.

J is TRBJ1-1 and V is TRBV30, with 11 bases identical to TRBD1. With V trimmed by 2 bases and J by 4 bases, 6 bases remained unmatched. Germline V CDR1 and CDR2: GTSNPN, SVGIG (reference sequence). The CDR3 loop spans 15 amino acids. The CDR3, as DNA: TGTGCCTGGAGTCTCTGGGGGACAGGGGGCACTGAAGCTTTCTTT. This codes for CAWSLWGTGGTEAFF.

The chain is built from TRBV5-1 and TRBJ1-2; D gene ambiguous. CDR1 and CDR2 from the germline V gene are SGHRS and YFSETQ. This CDR3 has 12 amino acids. V dropped 3 bases and J dropped 6 bases, with 9 bases sitting between them. CDR3 nucleotides: TGCGCCAGCAGCTCGGGGATAGATGGCTACACCTTC. Amino acid sequence: CASSSGIDGYTF.

CDR3 in amino acids: CASRGTSGYEQYF. The CDR3, as DNA: TGTGCCAGCAGGGGGACTAGCGGATACGAGCAGTACTTC. The rearrangement links TRBV7-2 to TRBJ2-7; TRBD2 matches 11 bases. J was trimmed by 4 bases and V by 6 bases; bases with no gene match: 2. This CDR3 spans 13 amino acids. The germline CDR1 and CDR2 sequences are SGHTA and FQGNSA. The variable domain in full, completed from reference TRBV7-2 and TRBJ2-7, reads GAGVSQSPSNKVTEKGKDVELRCDPISGHTALYWYRQSLGQGLEFLIYFQGNSAPDKSGLPSDRFSAERTGGSVSTLTIQRTQQEDSAVYLCASRGTSGYEQYFGPGTRLTVT.

This chain uses TRBV5-1 with TRBJ2-7, with 11 bases that match TRBD2. This CDR3 contains 15 residues. Germline CDR1 SGHRS, CDR2 YFSETQ. Unmatched junction bases numbered 4, after V lost 4 bases and J lost 1 base. CDR3 protein: CASSHGTSGSYEQYF. CDR3 sequence (DNA): TGCGCCAGCAGCCACGGGACTAGCGGATCCTACGAGCAGTACTTC.

The rearrangement links TRBV9 to TRBJ1-4, with TRBD1 matching over 8 bases. With 2 bases clipped from V and 7 bases from J, the junction kept 7 bases outside the gene matches. The CDR3 is made up of 15 amino acids. Per germline, CDR1 SGDLS and CDR2 YYNGEE. Here the CDR3 DNA reads TGTGCCAGCAGCGTTGCCCAGGGGGCTTCTGAAAAACTGTTTTTT. This sequence encodes CASSVAQGASEKLFF.

The genes are TRBV19 and TRBJ2-7, with D perhaps TRBD1 (6 bases). The V end lost 4 bases, the J end lost 5 bases, and 12 bases lay between the germline ends. CDR3 length: 13 residues. CDR1 is LNHDA, CDR2 SQIVND, per germline (reference sequence). As DNA, the CDR3 is TGTGCCAGTAGTACGACAGGAGGCGACGAGCAGTACTTC. As protein: CASSTTGGDEQYF.

V usage is TRBV6-5 and J usage is TRBJ2-7; D may be TRBD1 (7 bases). CDR1 and CDR2 (germline): MNHEY, SVGAGI. The CDR3 sequence is 15 residues long. Trimming shortened V by 2 bases and J by 4 bases, and 15 bases separated the two germline ends. The CDR3 reads CASSYGRDSFYEQYF. The CDR3 nucleotides are TGTGCCAGCAGTTACGGGCGGGACAGCTTTTACGAGCAGTACTTC.

This clone was observed a handful of times. The CDR3 DNA follows: TGTGCCAGCAGTGACCCCGGACAGGGATACAATCAGCCCCAGCATTTT. It translates to CASSDPGQGYNQPQHF. The chain has TRBV6-1 and TRBJ1-5, with 8 bases lining up with TRBD1. The CDR3 spans 16 residues. V dropped 3 bases and J dropped 3; count of bases not matched to a gene: 7. Germline V CDR1 and CDR2: MNHNS, SASEGT.

This clone occurred many times. The chain is built from TRBV27 and TRBJ2-7; 8 bases are a match to TRBD1. The CDR3 extends over 16 amino acids. CDR1 and CDR2 (germline): MNHEY, SMNVEV (reference sequence). V lost 5 bases to trimming and J lost 3 bases; unmatched junction nucleotides: 12. CDR3 nucleotide sequence: TGTGCCAGCAGTGCCCTACAGGGGGTCACTGTCTACGAGCAGTACTTC. This gives the protein CASSALQGVTVYEQYF.

With regard to this clone: The sample holds other DNA sequences that translate to the same CDR3. This chain uses TRBV6-5 with TRBJ1-1, with 10 bases identical to TRBD1. Germline loops: CDR1 MNHEY, CDR2 SVGAGI. The J segment lost 3 bases and the V segment lost 6 bases, leaving 1 base of the junction unmatched. The CDR3 has 13 amino acids. CDR3 amino acids: CASRDRGHTEAFF. CDR3 coding DNA: TGTGCCAGCAGAGACAGGGGGCACACTGAAGCTTTCTTT.

The chain is built from TRBV19 and TRBJ2-4, with 10 bases matching TRBD2. After removal of 7 bases from V and 6 bases from J, the junction contained 3 bases not matched to a gene. The CDR3 runs to 13 residues. CDR1 is LNHDA, CDR2 SQIVND, per germline (reference sequence). CDR3 DNA: TGTGCCAGTAACAGCGGGAGGGGAAACATTCAGTACTTC. This codes for CASNSGRGNIQYF.